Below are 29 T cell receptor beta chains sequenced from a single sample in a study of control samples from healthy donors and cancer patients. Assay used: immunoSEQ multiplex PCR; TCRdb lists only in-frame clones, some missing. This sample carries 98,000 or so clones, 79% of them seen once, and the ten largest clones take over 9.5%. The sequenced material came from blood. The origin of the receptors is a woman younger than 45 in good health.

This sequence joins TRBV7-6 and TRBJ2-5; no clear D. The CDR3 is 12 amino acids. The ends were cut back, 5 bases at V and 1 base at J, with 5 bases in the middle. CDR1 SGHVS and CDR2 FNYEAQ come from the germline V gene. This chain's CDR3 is CASSLIQETQYF. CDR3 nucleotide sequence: TGTGCCAGCAGCCTCATCCAAGAGACCCAGTACTTC.

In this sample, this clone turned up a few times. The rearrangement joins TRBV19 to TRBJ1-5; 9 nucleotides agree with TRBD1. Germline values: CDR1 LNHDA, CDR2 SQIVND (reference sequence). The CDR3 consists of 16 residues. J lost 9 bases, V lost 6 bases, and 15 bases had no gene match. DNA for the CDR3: TGTGCCAGTAGCCTAGGGACAGGGTCCGGCCGGTCGCCCCAGCATTTT. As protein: CASSLGTGSGRSPQHF.

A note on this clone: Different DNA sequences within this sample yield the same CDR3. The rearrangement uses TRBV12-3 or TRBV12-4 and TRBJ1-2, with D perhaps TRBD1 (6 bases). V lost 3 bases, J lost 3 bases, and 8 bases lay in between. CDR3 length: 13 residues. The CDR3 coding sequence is TGTGCCAGCAGTTTGCAGGGGTACTATGGCTACACCTTC. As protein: CASSLQGYYGYTF.

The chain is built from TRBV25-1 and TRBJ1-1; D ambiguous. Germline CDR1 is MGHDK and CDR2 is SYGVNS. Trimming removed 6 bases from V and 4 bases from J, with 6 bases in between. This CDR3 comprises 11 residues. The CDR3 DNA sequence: TGTGCCAGCAGAGGTGCCACTGAAGCTTTCTTT. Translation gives CASRGATEAFF. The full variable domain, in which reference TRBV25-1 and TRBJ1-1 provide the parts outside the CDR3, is EADIYQTPRYLVIGTGKKITLECSQTMGHDKMYWYQQDPGMELHLIHYSYGVNSTEKGDLSSESTVSRIRTEHFPLTLESARPSHTSQYLCASRGATEAFFGQGTRLTVV.

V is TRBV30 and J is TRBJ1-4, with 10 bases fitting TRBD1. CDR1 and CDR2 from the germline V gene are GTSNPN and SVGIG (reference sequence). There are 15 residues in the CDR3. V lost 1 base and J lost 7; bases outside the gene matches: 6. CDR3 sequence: CAWSARQGASEKLFF. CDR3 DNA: TGTGCCTGGAGTGCCCGACAGGGGGCGAGTGAAAAACTGTTTTTT.

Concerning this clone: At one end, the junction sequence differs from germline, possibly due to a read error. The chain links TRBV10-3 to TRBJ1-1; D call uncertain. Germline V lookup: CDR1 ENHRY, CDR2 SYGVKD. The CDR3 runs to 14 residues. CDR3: CANSPSGLNTEAFF. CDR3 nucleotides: TGTGCCAACAGTCCCAGCGGGCTGAACACTGAAGCTTTCTTT.

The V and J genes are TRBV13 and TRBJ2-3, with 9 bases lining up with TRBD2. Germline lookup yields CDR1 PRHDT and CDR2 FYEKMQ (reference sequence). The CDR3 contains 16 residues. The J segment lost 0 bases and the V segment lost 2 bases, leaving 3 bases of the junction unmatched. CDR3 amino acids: CASSLLAGTSTDTQYF. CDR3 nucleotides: TGTGCCAGCAGCTTACTAGCGGGGACTAGCACAGATACGCAGTATTTT.

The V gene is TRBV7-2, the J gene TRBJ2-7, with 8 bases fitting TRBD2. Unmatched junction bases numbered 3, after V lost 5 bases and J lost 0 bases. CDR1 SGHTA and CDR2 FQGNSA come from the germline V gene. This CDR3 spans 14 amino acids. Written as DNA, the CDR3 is TGTGCCAGCAGCCCCACTAGCGGCTCCTACGAGCAGTACTTC. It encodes CASSPTSGSYEQYF.

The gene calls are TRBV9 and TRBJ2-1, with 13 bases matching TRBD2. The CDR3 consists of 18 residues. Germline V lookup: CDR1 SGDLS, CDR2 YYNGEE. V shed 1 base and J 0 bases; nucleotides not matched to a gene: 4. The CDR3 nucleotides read TGTGCCAGCAGCGTACCACTAGCGGGGGGGAGCTCCTACAATGAGCAGTTCTTC. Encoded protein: CASSVPLAGGSSYNEQFF.

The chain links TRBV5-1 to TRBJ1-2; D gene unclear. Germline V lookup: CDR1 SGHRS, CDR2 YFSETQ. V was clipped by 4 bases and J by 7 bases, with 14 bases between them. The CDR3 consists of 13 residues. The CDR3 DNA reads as TGCGCCAGCAGCAACGAATTGGGCGGTGGCTACACCTTC. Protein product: CASSNELGGGYTF.

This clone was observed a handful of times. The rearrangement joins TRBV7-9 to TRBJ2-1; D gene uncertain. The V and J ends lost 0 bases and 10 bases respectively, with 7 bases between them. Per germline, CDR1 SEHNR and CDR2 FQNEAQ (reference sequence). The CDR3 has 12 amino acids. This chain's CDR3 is CASSLAHGEQFF. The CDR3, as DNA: TGTGCCAGCAGCTTAGCGCATGGGGAGCAGTTCTTC.

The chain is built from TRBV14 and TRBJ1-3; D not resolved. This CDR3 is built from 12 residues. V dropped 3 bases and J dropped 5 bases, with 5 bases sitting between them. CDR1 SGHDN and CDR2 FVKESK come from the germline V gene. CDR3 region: CASSQGRNTIYF. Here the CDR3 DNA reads TGTGCCAGCAGCCAGGGGAGAAACACCATATATTTT.

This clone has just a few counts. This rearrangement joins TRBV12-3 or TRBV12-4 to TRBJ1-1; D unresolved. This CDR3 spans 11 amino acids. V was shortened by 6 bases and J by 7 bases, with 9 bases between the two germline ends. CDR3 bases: TGTGCCAGCAGCAAAGGTGGTGAAGCTTTCTTT. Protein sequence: CASSKGGEAFF.

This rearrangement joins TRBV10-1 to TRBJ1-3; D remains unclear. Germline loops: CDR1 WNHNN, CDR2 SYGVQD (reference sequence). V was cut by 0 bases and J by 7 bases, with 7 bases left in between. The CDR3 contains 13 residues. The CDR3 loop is CASSESTGNTIYF. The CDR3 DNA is TGCGCCAGCAGTGAGTCGACCGGGAACACCATATATTTT.

CDR3 coding DNA: TGTGCCAGCAGGCTGGTAGCGGGGGGAAATGAGCAGTTCTTC. The encoded protein is CASRLVAGGNEQFF. V gene TRBV2 combines with J gene TRBJ2-1; 10 positions agree with TRBD2. CDR1 is SNHLY and CDR2 is FYNNEI in the germline V gene. The CDR3 has 14 residues. The V gene end was trimmed by 6 bases and the J gene end by 7 bases; junction bases not matched to a gene: 6.

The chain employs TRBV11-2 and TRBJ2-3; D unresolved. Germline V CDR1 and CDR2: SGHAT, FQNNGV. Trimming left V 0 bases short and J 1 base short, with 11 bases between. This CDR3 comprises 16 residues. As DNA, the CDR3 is TGTGCCAGCAGCTTAGAGGGCCGAGGCGGCACAGATACGCAGTATTTT. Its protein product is CASSLEGRGGTDTQYF.

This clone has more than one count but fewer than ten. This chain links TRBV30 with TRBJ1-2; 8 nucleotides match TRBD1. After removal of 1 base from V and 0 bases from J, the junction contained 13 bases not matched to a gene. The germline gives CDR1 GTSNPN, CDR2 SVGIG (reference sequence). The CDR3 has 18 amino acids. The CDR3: CAWSDFQGAPNPNYGYTF. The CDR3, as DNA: TGTGCCTGGAGTGACTTCCAGGGGGCACCCAACCCTAACTATGGCTACACCTTC.

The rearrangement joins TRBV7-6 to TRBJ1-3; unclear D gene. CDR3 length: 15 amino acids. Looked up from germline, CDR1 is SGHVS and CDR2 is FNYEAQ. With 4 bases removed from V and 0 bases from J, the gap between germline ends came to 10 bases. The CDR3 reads CASSSPYNSGNTIYF. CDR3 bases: TGTGCCAGCAGCTCCCCATACAACTCTGGAAACACCATATATTTT. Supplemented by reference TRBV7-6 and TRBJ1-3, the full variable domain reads GAGVSQSPRYKVTKRGQDVALRCDPISGHVSLYWYRQALGQGPEFLTYFNYEAQQDKSGLPNDRFSAERPEGSISTLTIQRTEQRDSAMYRCASSSPYNSGNTIYFGEGSWLTVV.

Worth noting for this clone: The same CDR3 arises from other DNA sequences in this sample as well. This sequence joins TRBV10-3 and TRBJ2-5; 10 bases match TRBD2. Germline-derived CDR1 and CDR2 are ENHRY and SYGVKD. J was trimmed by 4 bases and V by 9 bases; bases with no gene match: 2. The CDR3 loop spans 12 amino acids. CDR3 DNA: TGTGCCATAAGCGGGGGGGGAGAGACCCAGTACTTC. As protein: CAISGGGETQYF.

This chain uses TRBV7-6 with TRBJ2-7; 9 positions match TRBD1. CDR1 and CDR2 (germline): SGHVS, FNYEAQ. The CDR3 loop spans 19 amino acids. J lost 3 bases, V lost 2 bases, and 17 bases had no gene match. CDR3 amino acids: CASSLPPGQGSGSYYEQYF. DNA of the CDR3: TGTGCCAGCAGCTTACCTCCGGGACAGGGTTCCGGTTCTTACTACGAGCAGTACTTC.

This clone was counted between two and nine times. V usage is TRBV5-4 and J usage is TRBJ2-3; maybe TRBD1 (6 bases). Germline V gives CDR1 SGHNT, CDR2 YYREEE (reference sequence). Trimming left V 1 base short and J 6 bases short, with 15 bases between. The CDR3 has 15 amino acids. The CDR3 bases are TGTGCCAGCAGCTTGTCGGACAACCAGGGGGATACGCAGTATTTT. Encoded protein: CASSLSDNQGDTQYF.

This CDR3 is CASSRSSYEQYF. The CDR3 DNA reads as TGTGCCAGCAGCCGAAGCTCCTACGAGCAGTACTTC. This chain links TRBV3-1 (or the pseudogene TRBV3-2) with TRBJ2-7; D gene ambiguous. Trimming took 4 bases from V and 0 from J, leaving 4 bases between them. Per the germline V gene, CDR1 is LGHDT and CDR2 is YNNKEL (reference sequence). This CDR3 has 12 amino acids.

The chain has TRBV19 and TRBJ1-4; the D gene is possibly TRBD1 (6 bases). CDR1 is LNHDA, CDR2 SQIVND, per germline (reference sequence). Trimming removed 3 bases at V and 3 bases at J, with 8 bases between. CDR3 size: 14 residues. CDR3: CASSMGHANEKLFF. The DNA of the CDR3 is TGTGCCAGTAGTATGGGACACGCTAATGAAAAACTGTTTTTT.

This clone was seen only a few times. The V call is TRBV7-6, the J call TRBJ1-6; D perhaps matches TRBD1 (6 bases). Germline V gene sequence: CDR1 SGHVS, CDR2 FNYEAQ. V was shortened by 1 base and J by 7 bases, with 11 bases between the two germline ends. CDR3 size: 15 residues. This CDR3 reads CASSLEGDRNSPLHF. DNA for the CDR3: TGTGCCAGCAGCTTAGAGGGGGATCGAAATTCACCCCTCCACTTT.

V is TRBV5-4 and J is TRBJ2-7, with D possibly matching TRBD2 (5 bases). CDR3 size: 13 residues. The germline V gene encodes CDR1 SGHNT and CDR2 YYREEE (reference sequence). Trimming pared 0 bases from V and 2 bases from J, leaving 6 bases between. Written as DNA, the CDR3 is TGTGCCAGCAGCTTGGAACTAGCCTACGAGCAGTACTTC. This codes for CASSLELAYEQYF. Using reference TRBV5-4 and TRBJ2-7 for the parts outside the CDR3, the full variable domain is ETGVTQSPTHLIKTRGQQVTLRCSSQSGHNTVSWYQQALGQGPQFIFQYYREEENGRGNFPPRFSGLQFPNYSSELNVNALELDDSALYLCASSLELAYEQYFGPGTRLTVT.

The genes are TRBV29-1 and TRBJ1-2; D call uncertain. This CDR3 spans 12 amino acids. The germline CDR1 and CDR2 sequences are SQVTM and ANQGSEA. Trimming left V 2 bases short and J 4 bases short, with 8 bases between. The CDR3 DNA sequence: TGCAGCGTTGAAAAGGGCCCCTATGGCTACACCTTC. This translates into CSVEKGPYGYTF.

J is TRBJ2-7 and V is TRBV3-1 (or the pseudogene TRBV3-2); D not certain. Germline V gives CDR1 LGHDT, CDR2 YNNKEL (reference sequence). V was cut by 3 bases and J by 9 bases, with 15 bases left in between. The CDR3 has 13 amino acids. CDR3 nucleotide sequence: TGTGCCAGCAGCCACGACGACGCGTTGGGGCAGTACTTC. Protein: CASSHDDALGQYF.

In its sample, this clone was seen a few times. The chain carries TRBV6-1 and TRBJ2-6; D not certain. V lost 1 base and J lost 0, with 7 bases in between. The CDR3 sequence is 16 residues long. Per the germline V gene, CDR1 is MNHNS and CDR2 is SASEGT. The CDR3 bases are TGTGCCAGCAGTGAAGTAACCGGCTCTGGGGCCAACGTCCTGACTTTC. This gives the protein CASSEVTGSGANVLTF.

The CDR3 DNA is TGTGCCATCGGGGGCGGGGGTACGCACACTGAAGCTTTCTTT. This gives the protein CAIGGGGTHTEAFF. The rearrangement joins TRBV10-3 to TRBJ1-1, with D possibly being TRBD1 (6 bases). Germline V gives CDR1 ENHRY, CDR2 SYGVKD. Trimming removed 8 bases at V and 3 bases at J, with 16 bases between. The CDR3 consists of 14 residues.